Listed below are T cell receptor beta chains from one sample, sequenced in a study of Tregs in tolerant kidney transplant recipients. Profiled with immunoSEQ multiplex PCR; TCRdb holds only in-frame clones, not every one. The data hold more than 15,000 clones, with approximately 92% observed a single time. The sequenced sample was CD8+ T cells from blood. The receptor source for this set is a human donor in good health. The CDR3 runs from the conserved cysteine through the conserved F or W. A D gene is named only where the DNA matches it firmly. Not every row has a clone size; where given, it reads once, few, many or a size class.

DNA: TGTGCCAGCCTCAGGAGGGACAGGGGGACAGATACGCAGTATTTT
CDR3: CASLRRDRGTDTQYF
size: once
D: .
J: TRBJ2-3
V: TRBV21-1

DNA: TGCGCCAGCAGTGACTTAGGTGGCAGACCAGATACGCAGTATTTT
CDR3: CASSDLGGRPDTQYF
size: .
D: .
J: TRBJ2-3
V: TRBV4-3

DNA: TGTGCCAGCAGACCAACGACCCCGGGACTAGCGGAGGGGCGTAATGAGCAGTTCTTC
CDR3: CASRPTTPGLAEGRNEQFF
size: .
D: TRBD2
J: TRBJ2-1
V: TRBV7-9

DNA: TGTGCCAGTAGTATAGGGGGAAACCCCTACGAGCAGTACTTC
CDR3: CASSIGGNPYEQYF
size: .
D: .
J: TRBJ2-7
V: TRBV19

DNA: TGCGCCAGCAGCCAAGATCCGGGGACCCCTTATGGCTACACCTTC
CDR3: CASSQDPGTPYGYTF
size: .
D: .
J: TRBJ1-2
V: TRBV4-3

DNA: TGTGCCAGCAGCGTAGTCCCTAGCGGGAGGGCAAGGGTCGGGGAGCTGTTTTTT
CDR3: CASSVVPSGRARVGELFF
size: .
D: TRBD2
J: TRBJ2-2
V: TRBV9

DNA: TGCGCCAGCGCCACTTTAGAGCCTCAAGAGACCCAGTACTTC
CDR3: CASATLEPQETQYF
size: .
D: .
J: TRBJ2-5
V: TRBV5-1

DNA: TGTGCCAGCAGCCCCCGGGACAGGGGGCCCAACACCGGGGAGCTGTTTTTT
CDR3: CASSPRDRGPNTGELFF
size: .
D: TRBD1
J: TRBJ2-2
V: TRBV11-1

DNA: TGTGCCAGCAGCCCGGGGCAAGCCTACAATGAGCAGTTCTTC
CDR3: CASSPGQAYNEQFF
size: .
D: .
J: TRBJ2-1
V: TRBV27

DNA: TGTGCTAGTGGGCAGTACTACGAGCAGTACTTC
CDR3: CASGQYYEQYF
size: .
D: .
J: TRBJ2-7
V: TRBV12-5

DNA: TGCGCCAGCAGCCAAGATGGAACAGGGAGGAACACCGGGGAGCTGTTTTTT
CDR3: CASSQDGTGRNTGELFF
size: .
D: .
J: TRBJ2-2
V: TRBV4-1

DNA: TGCAGCGTTGAACCCGGGGCGGGCGGACCTAAGCAGTTCTTC
CDR3: CSVEPGAGGPKQFF
size: once
D: .
J: TRBJ2-1
V: TRBV29-1

DNA: TGTGCCAGCAGCTTAGGACAGGGGGGCTACGAGCAGTACTTC
CDR3: CASSLGQGGYEQYF
size: few
D: TRBD1
J: TRBJ2-7
V: TRBV7-6

DNA: TGTGCCAGTAGTATCTGGACATATCCCCGCCCCGGGGAGCTGTTTTTT
CDR3: CASSIWTYPRPGELFF
size: .
D: .
J: TRBJ2-2
V: TRBV19

DNA: TGTGCCAGCAGCGTTGGTATGTTCCCCAATGAGCAGTTCTTC
CDR3: CASSVGMFPNEQFF
size: .
D: .
J: TRBJ2-1
V: TRBV9

DNA: TGTGCCACCAGCAGCGGTCTCCGGGGCTATGGCTACACCTTC
CDR3: CATSSGLRGYGYTF
size: .
D: .
J: TRBJ1-2
V: TRBV15

DNA: TGTGCCAGCTCGAAGGGGACTAGCGGGGGAACGAATGAGCAGTTCTTC
CDR3: CASSKGTSGGTNEQFF
size: .
D: TRBD2
J: TRBJ2-1
V: TRBV18

DNA: TGTGCCAGCAGCTTGGGGCTGTCGAACACTGAAGCTTTCTTT
CDR3: CASSLGLSNTEAFF
size: .
D: .
J: TRBJ1-1
V: TRBV5-4

DNA: TGTGCCTGGGGGGGACAGGGAAGGTACTACGAGCAGTACTTC
CDR3: CAWGGQGRYYEQYF
size: .
D: TRBD1
J: TRBJ2-7
V: TRBV30

DNA: TGTGCCAGCAGTGAGTATGCAGGGGTTACTGAAGCTTTCTTT
CDR3: CASSEYAGVTEAFF
size: few
D: .
J: TRBJ1-1
V: TRBV2

DNA: TGTGCCAGCAGCTTGCGGTGGAGTCCCCAAGAGACCCAGTACTTC
CDR3: CASSLRWSPQETQYF
size: .
D: .
J: TRBJ2-5
V: TRBV2

DNA: TGTGCCAGCAGCTTGGCAGGGGGCTACAGCTCCTACGAGCAGTACTTC
CDR3: CASSLAGGYSSYEQYF
size: .
D: TRBD1
J: TRBJ2-7
V: TRBV5-4

DNA: TGTGCCAGCAGCTTAGCTCAGGGGGACAGAGTCTACGAGCAGTACTTC
CDR3: CASSLAQGDRVYEQYF
size: .
D: TRBD1
J: TRBJ2-7
V: TRBV7-9

DNA: TGTGCCAGCAGCTTAGTGGACACCACCTACGAGCAGTACTTC
CDR3: CASSLVDTTYEQYF
size: .
D: .
J: TRBJ2-7
V: TRBV7-6

DNA: TGTGCCAGCAGCAGAACTAAGGGGTCATCGTCTGGAAACACCATATATTTT
CDR3: CASSRTKGSSSGNTIYF
size: .
D: .
J: TRBJ1-3
V: TRBV21-1

DNA: TGTGCCAGCAGCGCCGGACAGGGGAACCCCTACGAGCAGTACTTC
CDR3: CASSAGQGNPYEQYF
size: .
D: TRBD1
J: TRBJ2-7
V: TRBV28

DNA: TGTGCCAGCAGTTACGCTGGGGATCAGCCCCAGCATTTT
CDR3: CASSYAGDQPQHF
size: .
D: .
J: TRBJ1-5
V: TRBV6-5

DNA: TGTGCCAGCTCTCCAACAGGGGGGTCGAACACCGGGGAGCTGTTTTTT
CDR3: CASSPTGGSNTGELFF
size: .
D: TRBD1
J: TRBJ2-2
V: TRBV18

DNA: TGTGCCATCAGTGCGATAGGGGACATTTCCGCAGATACGCAGTATTTT
CDR3: CAISAIGDISADTQYF
size: .
D: .
J: TRBJ2-3
V: TRBV10-3

DNA: TGCGCCAGCAGCCAAGATCGGGCTAGCGGGAACGAGCAGTACTTC
CDR3: CASSQDRASGNEQYF
size: .
D: TRBD2
J: TRBJ2-7
V: TRBV4-3

DNA: TGTGCCAGCAGTTACTCAAGGGGGAATCAGCCCCAGCATTTT
CDR3: CASSYSRGNQPQHF
size: once
D: .
J: TRBJ1-5
V: TRBV6-5

DNA: TGTGCCAGTAGCTTGATGGGTAGTACAGATACGCAGTATTTT
CDR3: CASSLMGSTDTQYF
size: few
D: .
J: TRBJ2-3
V: TRBV19

DNA: TGCGCCAGCAGCCAAGATTGGAGCGCAGGCCGGGAGACCCAGTACTTC
CDR3: CASSQDWSAGRETQYF
size: once
D: .
J: TRBJ2-5
V: TRBV4-3